Here is one T cell receptor (beta chain) with its context. The antigen is unknown. With 4 bases clipped from V and 1 base from J, the junction kept 11 bases outside the gene matches. The CDR3 runs to 17 residues. CDR1 is SGHDT and CDR2 is YYEEEE in the germline V gene. Primers included in the PCR were 60 Vbeta and 13 Jbeta primers. Assay used: immunoSEQ multiplex PCR; TCRdb lists only in-frame clones, some missing. This repertoire shows roughly 160,000 clones, 79% found once; its top ten account for roughly 2%. The data originate from a study of cytomegalovirus exposure and HLA in healthy donors. Study observations and caveats: An analysis that came later showed most CMV-associated TCR beta chains appearing HLA-restricted.

This TCR was sampled from a middle-aged man in good health and CMV-seronegative. This sequence joins TRBV5-6 and TRBJ2-3, with 8 positions matching TRBD1. Sequencing was carried out using PBMCs. CDR3 nucleotide sequence: TGTGCCAGCAGCGCTATCCTCGGACAGGGAGGCACAGATACGCAGTATTTT. As protein: CASSAILGQGGTDTQYF.